The 4 T cell receptor beta chains presented below share a single source sample, sequenced in a study of CD4+ T cells in melanoma. The data were produced by immunoSEQ multiplex PCR, yet TCRdb's version contains in-frame clones alone and is incomplete. The table lists about 14,000 clones, around 70% of them singletons. Sequenced sample: cells from a culture (not recorded whether cultured in vitro). The origin of the receptors is a human donor with melanoma.

This chain connects TRBV18 to TRBJ1-4; the match to TRBD1 covers 10 bases. The junction had 9 bases not matched to a gene; V was cut back by 3 bases and J by 8 bases. This CDR3 is 16 amino acids long. Germline loops: CDR1 KGHSH, CDR2 LQKENI. This CDR3 is CASSPQRDRGNEKLFF. DNA for the CDR3: TGTGCCAGCTCACCCCAACGGGACAGGGGAAACGAAAAACTGTTTTTT.

This clone was detected a few times. V gene TRBV27 combines with J gene TRBJ1-2; weak D call: TRBD1 (5 bases). The V and J ends lost 6 bases and 8 bases respectively, with 13 bases between them. Germline V CDR1 and CDR2: MNHEY, SMNVEV (reference sequence). The CDR3 spans 12 residues. For the CDR3, the DNA is TGTGCCAGCAGAGAACCGGGACGAGGCTACACCTTC. Residues: CASREPGRGYTF.

The chain employs TRBV18 and TRBJ1-1; no firm D call. The CDR3 has 13 residues. V shed 1 base and J shed 1 base, with 4 bases lying between them. Germline values: CDR1 KGHSH, CDR2 LQKENI. The CDR3 is CASSPLWNTEAFF. The CDR3 coding sequence is TGTGCCAGCTCACCACTGTGGAACACTGAAGCTTTCTTT.

J is TRBJ2-5 and V is TRBV5-1; tentatively, D is TRBD2 (6 bases). Trimming left V 3 bases short and J 5 bases short, with 23 bases between. This CDR3 contains 17 residues. Germline assignment: CDR1 SGHRS and CDR2 YFSETQ. CDR3 region: CASSSAPGGAGQETQYF. The CDR3 DNA sequence: TGCGCCAGCAGCTCGGCCCCCGGAGGGGCGGGGCAGGAGACCCAGTACTTC.